This T cell receptor beta chain emerged from a study of T-cell reconstitution after alpha-beta-depleted transplantation in children. Many counts were recorded for this clonotype. As it was prepared, the TCRbeta library received unique molecular identifiers. TCRdb itself ran the PCR reads through MiXCR, one entry per CDR3 protein. The repertoire holds under 140,000 distinct CDR3 sequences, with 10% as singletons. In germline, CDR1 is MNHNY, CDR2 SVGAGI (reference sequence). V shed 4 bases and J shed 5 bases, with 6 bases lying between them. The CDR3 sequence is 11 residues long. This TCR derives from a human donor who donated a stem cell graft to a child with acute lymphoblastic leukemia. The chain links TRBV6-6 to TRBJ2-7; D unresolved. The specimen comprised PBMCs from the stem cell graft donor, sampled from the stem cell graft. The CDR3 region has the DNA TGTGCCAGCAGTTTAACGGACGAGCAGTACTTC. Translation gives CASSLTDEQYF.